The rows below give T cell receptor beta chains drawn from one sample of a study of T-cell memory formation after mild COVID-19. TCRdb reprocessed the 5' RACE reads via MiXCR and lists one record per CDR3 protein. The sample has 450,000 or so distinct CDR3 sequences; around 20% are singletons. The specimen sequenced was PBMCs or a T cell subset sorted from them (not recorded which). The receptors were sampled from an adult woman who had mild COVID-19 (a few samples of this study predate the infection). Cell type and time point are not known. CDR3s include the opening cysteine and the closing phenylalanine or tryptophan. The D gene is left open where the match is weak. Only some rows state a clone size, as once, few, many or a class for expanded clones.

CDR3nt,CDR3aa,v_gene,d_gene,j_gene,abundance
TGTGCCAGCAGAGTAGGACAGAACACTGAAGCTTTCTTT,CASRVGQNTEAFF,TRBV6-4,-,TRBJ1-1,few
TGTGCCAGCAGAACAGGGGAAGAGACCCAGTACTTC,CASRTGEETQYF,TRBV12-3/TRBV12-4,TRBD1,TRBJ2-5,-
TGTGCCAGCAGCTCGACAACCGGGAGCCCGCGCTACAATGAGCAGTTCTTC,CASSSTTGSPRYNEQFF,TRBV7-3,-,TRBJ2-1,-
TGCGCCAGCAGCCAGGGACAGGGGGACAACTATGGCTACACCTTC,CASSQGQGDNYGYTF,TRBV4-1,TRBD1,TRBJ1-2,few
TGTGCCAGCAGCTTCGGCGGGAGGAAGACCTACGAGCAGTACTTC,CASSFGGRKTYEQYF,TRBV13,TRBD2,TRBJ2-7,few
TGCAGCGTTGAAGGTCAAGGTGGTCTTACAGATACGCAGTATTTT,CSVEGQGGLTDTQYF,TRBV29-1,-,TRBJ2-3,few
TGCAGTGCTACCCCCGGGACAGGGAGGAGGTACGAGCAGTACTTC,CSATPGTGRRYEQYF,TRBV20-1,TRBD1,TRBJ2-7,few
TGTGCCACCAGTGATAGGCGGGATAGCGGGAGCTACAATGAGCAGTTCTTC,CATSDRRDSGSYNEQFF,TRBV24-1,TRBD2,TRBJ2-1,few
TGTGCCAGCAGTTTATTTGGTTGGGACGGCTACGAGCAGTACTTC,CASSLFGWDGYEQYF,TRBV12-3/TRBV12-4,-,TRBJ2-7,-
TGCAGTGCTCTTAGGACAGAAGAGACCCAGTACTTC,CSALRTEETQYF,TRBV20-1,-,TRBJ2-5,few
TGTGCCAGCAGCCCTCGAGAATACGAGCAGTACTTC,CASSPREYEQYF,TRBV7-2,-,TRBJ2-7,-
TGTGCCAGCAGCCCGGTTAGGGCCCACTATGGCTACACCTTC,CASSPVRAHYGYTF,TRBV12-3/TRBV12-4,-,TRBJ1-2,-
TGTGCCAGCAGTTACTCGAATCAGGACAGCTCCTACGAGCAGTACTTC,CASSYSNQDSSYEQYF,TRBV6-2/TRBV6-3,-,TRBJ2-7,few
TGCGCCAGCAGCTTGGGGGGGACAGATGAAAAACTGTTTTTT,CASSLGGTDEKLFF,TRBV5-1,TRBD1,TRBJ1-4,-
TGTGCCAGCAGACAAAGTTTGTCAGGGCTGCGAAACACTGAAGCTTTCTTT,CASRQSLSGLRNTEAFF,TRBV16,-,TRBJ1-1,-